The entry that follows covers one T cell receptor beta chain sequence. The target antigen is unknown. This CDR3 comprises 15 residues. CDR1 is DFQATT and CDR2 is SNEGSKA in the germline V gene (reference sequence). Trimming took 2 bases from V and 3 from J; bases not matched to a gene: 8. The data were obtained in a study of T cell repertoires in cytomegalovirus infection. Overall study: CMV epitopes that were recently identified and HLA-C-restricted were used alongside well-studied HLA-B-restricted ones. Matching HLA type and CMV infection were both indicated by public TCR beta signatures.

The study's findings and limits: CMV-specific TCR beta clonotypes restricted by HLA-C dominated the ex vivo response.

TCRdb passed the reads through MiXCR, listing each CDR3 protein once. The sample holds roughly 920,000 distinct CDR3 sequences; around 30% are singletons and the top ten take more than 12%. The receptor's source is a human donor in good health (CMV status not recorded). Some clones in this sample may be carry-over from other donors' samples. The chain uses TRBV20-1 and TRBJ2-7, with TRBD1 matching 9 bases. Specimen: cultured CD8+ T cells from PBMCs, collected from culture after CMV antigen stimulation. CDR3 sequence: CSARTDRGGIYEQYF. The CDR3 nucleotides read TGCAGTGCTAGAACGGACAGGGGAGGGATCTACGAGCAGTACTTC.